The 23 T cell receptor beta chains below come from one sample, sequenced in a study of blood T cells in healthy people across ages. Together with a sample-barcoded 5' primer, a J-beta primer mix was included in a second PCR lasting roughly 6 to 12 cycles. TCRdb reprocessed the 5' RACE reads with MiXCR, giving one entry per CDR3 protein. The sample carries 650,000 to 1,000,000 distinct CDR3 sequences, roughly 40% recorded once. Sequencing was carried out using blood. The receptors shown here come from a man between 18 and 29 years old in good health.

There are a few counts of this clonotype. V usage is TRBV7-9 and J usage is TRBJ1-1, with D tentatively TRBD1 (5 bases). The CDR3 is made up of 16 amino acids. Germline V CDR1 and CDR2: SEHNR, FQNEAQ (reference sequence). Trimming stripped 1 base from V and 1 base from J, with 13 bases between. The CDR3 DNA follows: TGTGCCAGCAGCTTAGGGGCGGGGACGGCGAACACTGAAGCTTTCTTT. Protein product: CASSLGAGTANTEAFF.

The chain combines TRBV4-3 with TRBJ1-2; 7 nucleotides align to TRBD1. The germline V gene encodes CDR1 LGHNA and CDR2 YSLEER. This CDR3 has 14 residues. With V trimmed by 0 bases and J by 9 bases, 7 bases remained unmatched. The CDR3 spells CASSQDRTGVSYTF. CDR3 DNA: TGCGCCAGCAGCCAAGACAGGACAGGTGTAAGCTACACCTTC.

This clonotype appeared a few times. The rearrangement joins TRBV7-6 to TRBJ2-3, with D possibly TRBD2 on 6 matching bases. The V gene lost 4 bases and the J gene lost 4 bases, with 18 bases spanning the gap. This CDR3 is 16 amino acids long. Germline assignment: CDR1 SGHVS and CDR2 FNYEAQ. This chain's CDR3 is CASSSLTSLDADTQYF. As DNA, the CDR3 is TGTGCCAGCAGCTCCCTGACTAGTCTTGACGCAGATACGCAGTATTTT.

This clonotype was seen a handful of times. This rearrangement joins TRBV7-2 to TRBJ2-7, with a weak D call TRBD1 (5 bases). V lost 0 bases, J lost 7 bases, and 13 bases lay in between. The CDR3 is 14 residues long. CDR1 and CDR2 from the germline V gene are SGHTA and FQGNSA. The CDR3 here is CASSLAGQYNEQYF. CDR3 nucleotide sequence: TGTGCCAGCAGCTTAGCGGGGCAGTACAATGAGCAGTACTTC.

This clonotype was picked up a small number of times. The genes are TRBV10-3 and TRBJ2-3; D perhaps matches TRBD2 (6 bases). V lost 5 bases and J lost 2, with 11 bases in between. The germline CDR1 and CDR2 sequences are ENHRY and SYGVKD. This CDR3 region has 14 residues. CDR3 bases: TGTGCCATCAGTTCGCGGGGTGACACAGATACGCAGTATTTT. It is translated as CAISSRGDTDTQYF.

The chain couples TRBV27 to TRBJ1-6; D is undetermined. This CDR3 is built from 12 residues. V lost 5 bases to trimming and J lost 14 bases, with 13 bases between them. Germline V gene lookup returns CDR1 MNHEY and CDR2 SMNVEV (reference sequence). The CDR3 DNA reads as TGTGCCAGCAGTCCCCCCAGTATAACCCTCCACTTT. Translated, it gives CASSPPSITLHF.

The chain employs TRBV7-3 and TRBJ1-1; no definite D call. Per the germline V gene, CDR1 is SGHTA and CDR2 is FQGTGA. V shed 10 bases and J shed 4 bases, with 19 bases lying between them. The CDR3 is 14 residues long. CDR3 sequence (DNA): TGTGCCATCTTTTGCAAGGGATCGAGCACTGAAGCTTTCTTT. Translated, it gives CAIFCKGSSTEAFF.

This clonotype was picked up a small number of times. Written as DNA, the CDR3 is TGTGCCAGCAGTTTAAAAAAAGGACACCCTAATTCACCCCTCCACTTT. Translation gives CASSLKKGHPNSPLHF. The chain is built from TRBV28 and TRBJ1-6; D is perhaps TRBD1 (5 bases). Trimming took off 2 bases at V and 6 bases at J, with 14 bases between the two ends. The CDR3 has 16 amino acids. The V gene's germline CDR1 is MDHEN and CDR2 SYDVKM.

This clonotype turned up a few times. The chain carries TRBV29-1 and TRBJ1-1, with D tentatively TRBD1 (5 bases). The V gene's germline CDR1 is SQVTM and CDR2 ANQGSEA. This CDR3 spans 12 amino acids. V lost 2 bases to trimming and J lost 5 bases, with 9 bases between them. The CDR3 sequence: CSVEQGWTEAFF. In DNA form, the CDR3 reads TGCAGCGTTGAACAGGGTTGGACTGAAGCTTTCTTT.

This clonotype occurred a few times. The chain joins TRBV20-1 to TRBJ2-7, with TRBD2 matching 9 bases. V lost 0 bases and J lost 2; bases outside the gene matches: 8. CDR3 size: 16 residues. Germline values: CDR1 DFQATT, CDR2 SNEGSKA (reference sequence). In nucleotides, the CDR3 is TGCAGTGCTAGAGATAGCGGGGGAACTGGGACCTACGAGCAGTACTTC. This translates into CSARDSGGTGTYEQYF.

Only one count was recorded for this clonotype. The genes are TRBV7-8 and TRBJ2-1; TRBD1 matches 7 bases. The assigned J gene may be wrong: the sequence end matches TRBJ2-7 better. This CDR3 is 16 amino acids long. CDR1 and CDR2 (germline): SGHVS, FQNEAQ. The CDR3 sequence is CASSPSRDSSYNEQYF. CDR3 DNA: TGTGCCAGCAGCCCCAGCAGGGACAGTTCCTACAATGAGCAGTACTTC.

The chain carries TRBV20-1 and TRBJ2-1, with TRBD1 as a possible D gene (5 bases). The CDR3 contains 11 residues. V was shortened by 6 bases and J by 6 bases, with 9 bases between the two germline ends. Germline CDR1 reads DFQATT; CDR2 reads SNEGSKA (reference sequence). CDR3 bases: TGCAGTGCGACACAGGTCAATGAGCAGTTCTTC. This codes for CSATQVNEQFF.

This clonotype showed up many times. The chain joins TRBV9 to TRBJ2-5; 8 positions match TRBD1. The CDR3 extends over 15 amino acids. J was trimmed by 5 bases and V by 0 bases; bases with no gene match: 6. Germline CDR1 is SGDLS and CDR2 is YYNGEE. CDR3 in DNA: TGTGCCAGCAGCGTAGGGGACAGGACCAGGGAGACCCAGTACTTC. Translated: CASSVGDRTRETQYF.

This clonotype appeared a few times. This chain connects TRBV5-1 to TRBJ2-1; possible D gene TRBD1, 5 bases. CDR1 is SGHRS and CDR2 is YFSETQ in the germline V gene. V dropped 4 bases and J dropped 3 bases, with 14 bases sitting between them. This CDR3 spans 15 amino acids. CDR3 sequence: CASSPTVSLYNEQFF. The DNA for the CDR3 is TGCGCCAGCAGCCCGACAGTTTCCCTCTACAATGAGCAGTTCTTC.

On this clonotype itself: This sequence may be a read error, since a much larger clone differs from it by one base. The CDR3 DNA reads as TGCACCAGCAGCCAAGATCGGGGGGAGTCCTATGGCTACACCTTC. It codes for CTSSQDRGESYGYTF. The chain recombines TRBV4-3 with TRBJ1-2; D perhaps matches TRBD1 (5 bases). This CDR3 region has 15 residues. The V gene's germline CDR1 is LGHNA and CDR2 YSLEER.

CDR3 DNA: TGTGCCAGCAGGTCGGACAACCAAGAGACCCAGTACTTC. Its protein product is CASRSDNQETQYF. This rearrangement joins TRBV3-1 to TRBJ2-5; D possibly corresponds to TRBD1 (5 bases). Trimming cost V 6 bases and J 0 bases, with 8 bases left between them. Per germline, CDR1 LGHDT and CDR2 YNNKEL (reference sequence). The CDR3 length is 13 residues.

This clonotype was seen once. The V call is TRBV14, the J call TRBJ2-6; D is ambiguous. The germline V and J ends were trimmed by 2 bases and 4 bases, with 12 bases remaining between them. This CDR3 comprises 16 residues. Germline V gene sequence: CDR1 SGHDN, CDR2 FVKESK. The CDR3 spells CASSQPTKPGANVLTF. DNA of the CDR3: TGTGCCAGCAGCCAACCCACAAAGCCCGGGGCCAACGTCCTGACTTTC.

The rearrangement links TRBV10-3 to TRBJ1-2, with a possible D match to TRBD1 (6 bases). Germline-derived CDR1 and CDR2 are ENHRY and SYGVKD. This CDR3 comprises 12 residues. The germline V and J ends were trimmed by 6 bases and 4 bases, with 9 bases remaining between them. The CDR3: CAISSDSYGYTF. The CDR3 DNA is TGTGCCATCAGCTCGGACAGCTATGGCTACACCTTC.

The chain links TRBV7-2 to TRBJ1-1; 7 nucleotides match TRBD1. This CDR3 region has 12 residues. V lost 2 bases, J lost 8 bases, and 2 bases stayed unmatched. Germline V CDR1 and CDR2: SGHTA, FQGNSA. The CDR3 spells CASSLPRGEAFF. As DNA, the CDR3 is TGTGCCAGCAGCTTACCCAGGGGGGAAGCTTTCTTT.

Only one count was recorded for this clonotype. A read error may be the cause here, since a much bigger clone is one base away. The chain is built from TRBV12-3 or TRBV12-4 and TRBJ2-1; D not certain. The CDR3 spans 13 residues. Trimming took 7 bases from V and 2 from J, leaving 9 bases between them. The CDR3, as DNA: TGTGCCAGCACTCCGGGCACCTACAATGAGCAGTTCTTC. Its protein is CASTPGTYNEQFF.

The V and J genes are TRBV18 and TRBJ1-2; 10 bases map to TRBD1. The V gene's germline CDR1 is KGHSH and CDR2 LQKENI. The CDR3 is 15 amino acids. Trimming took 3 bases from V and 5 from J; bases not matched to a gene: 6. The CDR3 here is CASSPSEGQGYGYTF. In DNA, the CDR3 is TGTGCCAGCTCACCGTCAGAGGGACAGGGGTATGGCTACACCTTC.

Remarks on this clonotype: A read error is possible here, since a much larger clone lies one base away. V usage is TRBV5-1 and J usage is TRBJ1-4; TRBD1 matches 7 bases. The CDR3 is 14 amino acids. Germline-derived CDR1 and CDR2 are SGHRS and YFSETQ. The CDR3 region is CAGSPTGDNEKLFF. CDR3 DNA: TGCGCCGGCAGCCCCACAGGGGATAATGAAAAACTGTTTTTT.

This clonotype turned up a few times. V and J are TRBV7-9 and TRBJ2-1, with TRBD2 matching over 9 bases. Germline V gene sequence: CDR1 SEHNR, CDR2 FQNEAQ (reference sequence). V gave up 5 bases and J gave up 4 bases; unmatched junction bases: 6. The CDR3 spans 15 residues. The DNA for the CDR3 is TGTGCCAGCAGCGCTCCGGGACTAGCTTACAATGAGCAGTTCTTC. It is translated as CASSAPGLAYNEQFF.